Shown below are 9 T cell receptor beta chains from a single sample sequenced in a study of blood T cell repertoires in COVID-19. The table came from immunoSEQ multiplex PCR; TCRdb's copy has only in-frame clones and leaves some out. Of fewer than 150,000 clones in the sample, around nine tenths were seen once. Source material: peripheral blood. The receptors here all came from a woman aged 35 to 49 with acute or convalescent COVID-19.

This clone was counted a few times. The rearrangement joins TRBV5-1 to TRBJ2-7; a possible D gene is TRBD2 (5 bases). Between the trimmed V and J ends, which lost 0 bases and 0 bases, there was a span of 10 bases. The CDR3 runs to 15 residues. Germline CDR1 SGHRS, CDR2 YFSETQ. CDR3 region: CASSLARGGSYEQYF. CDR3 in DNA: TGCGCCAGCAGCTTGGCTCGCGGAGGCTCCTACGAGCAGTACTTC.

The chain uses TRBV29-1 and TRBJ2-1; no clear D gene. V lost 4 bases and J 11 bases, leaving 12 bases between the germline ends. The CDR3 is 11 amino acids. Germline loops: CDR1 SQVTM, CDR2 ANQGSEA. The CDR3 region is CSVGSGEKQFF. CDR3 in DNA: TGCAGCGTTGGGTCGGGTGAGAAGCAGTTCTTC.

The CDR3 DNA sequence: TGCGCCAGCGGGGCAGATTATGGCTACACCTTC. It specifies CASGADYGYTF. V is TRBV5-1 and J is TRBJ1-2; D is possibly TRBD1 (5 bases). This CDR3 comprises 11 residues. In germline, CDR1 is SGHRS, CDR2 YFSETQ. Trimming cost V 7 bases and J 5 bases, with 9 bases left between them.

V usage is TRBV3-1 (or the pseudogene TRBV3-2) and J usage is TRBJ2-2; no definite D call. CDR3 length equals 16 residues. Trimming left V 3 bases short and J 0 bases short, with 11 bases between. Germline lookup yields CDR1 LGHDT and CDR2 YNNKEL (reference sequence). The CDR3 region has the DNA TGTGCCAGCAGCCAGGGCCGTATATCGAACACCGGGGAGCTGTTTTTT. Translated: CASSQGRISNTGELFF.

The chain carries TRBV6-6 and TRBJ1-5, with D uncertain. V shed 0 bases and J shed 7 bases, with 10 bases lying between them. Germline V gene lookup returns CDR1 MNHNY and CDR2 SVGAGI (reference sequence). The CDR3 covers 14 residues. CDR3 in amino acids: CASSYSEENQPQHF. The CDR3 DNA is TGTGCCAGCAGTTACTCAGAGGAGAACCAGCCCCAGCATTTT.

V is TRBV7-2 and J is TRBJ2-7; the D gene is possibly TRBD2 (6 bases). The CDR3 covers 15 residues. V was cut by 2 bases and J by 0 bases, with 11 bases left in between. Germline lookup yields CDR1 SGHTA and CDR2 FQGNSA. The CDR3 region is CASSLQAGSSYEQYF. CDR3 sequence (DNA): TGTGCCAGCAGCTTACAGGCGGGGAGCTCCTACGAGCAGTACTTC.

The chain recombines TRBV7-2 with TRBJ1-6; D is unclear. Trimming took off 3 bases at V and 10 bases at J, with 13 bases between the two ends. The CDR3 runs to 14 residues. Germline lookup yields CDR1 SGHTA and CDR2 FQGNSA. The CDR3 protein is CASSLTPSGSPLHF. CDR3 coding DNA: TGTGCCAGCAGCTTGACCCCTTCGGGATCACCCCTCCACTTT.

The CDR3 sequence is CAWSSGINQPQHF. The CDR3 DNA sequence: TGTGCCTGGAGTTCAGGGATCAATCAGCCCCAGCATTTT. The chain joins TRBV30 to TRBJ1-5; D is possibly TRBD1 (5 bases). The CDR3 length is 13 residues. Per the germline V gene, CDR1 is GTSNPN and CDR2 is SVGIG (reference sequence). V was cut by 2 bases and J by 3 bases, with 8 bases left in between.

The chain joins TRBV27 to TRBJ1-2; 7 bases line up with TRBD1. Germline CDR1 reads MNHEY; CDR2 reads SMNVEV (reference sequence). The CDR3 is 16 residues long. With V trimmed by 5 bases and J by 4 bases, 13 bases remained unmatched. CDR3 coding DNA: TGTGCCAGCAGTCCCTCCGCCGGCGGGACAGTCTATGGCTACACCTTC. It encodes CASSPSAGGTVYGYTF.